This is a list of T cell receptor beta chains from one sample in a study of technical replicates of blood from several donors. Libraries were prepared by immunoSEQ multiplex PCR; TCRdb keeps only in-frame clonotypes and omits some of them. The sample consists of around 29,000 clones, around nine tenths of them appearing once. Sequencing was performed on PBMCs. These receptors came from a human donor in good health. Some clones in this sample may be carry-over from other donors' samples. Each CDR3 is given with its conserved first and last residue. The order of the fields is D gene, J gene, clone size, V gene, CDR3 protein, CDR3 DNA. The D gene is left open where the match is weak. The size of a clone is reported for some rows only, either as once, few or many, or as a class for expanded clones.

>TRBD2|TRBJ2-3|-|TRBV7-9
CASSASLAGPTDTQYF
TGTGCCAGCAGCGCCTCTCTAGCGGGGCCCACAGATACGCAGTATTTT
>-|TRBJ2-7|once|TRBV27
CASSFTAGPLGKQYF
TGTGCCAGCAGTTTCACGGCAGGGCCTCTAGGCAAGCAGTACTTC
>-|TRBJ1-6|-|TRBV6-1
CASSEASYNSPLHF
TGTGCCAGCAGTGAAGCTTCTTATAATTCACCCCTCCACTTT
>-|TRBJ2-6|-|TRBV4-3
CASSQDEGAGANVLTF
TGCGCCAGCAGCCAAGATGAGGGTGCTGGGGCCAACGTCCTGACTTTC
>TRBD2|TRBJ2-5|-|TRBV5-6
CASSLEELAGGLKTQYF
TGTGCCAGCAGCTTGGAAGAACTAGCGGGGGGGCTAAAGACCCAGTACTTC
>-|TRBJ2-3|-|TRBV14
CASSHIPETQYF
TGTGCCAGCAGCCATATTCCGGAGACGCAGTATTTT
>-|TRBJ2-2|-|TRBV27
CASSPWGGLASSTGELFF
TGTGCCAGCAGTCCCTGGGGGGGGCTAGCCTCTAGCACCGGGGAGCTGTTTTTT
>-|TRBJ1-4|-|TRBV27
CASSYGWGLSEKLFF
TGTGCCAGCAGTTACGGGTGGGGGCTAAGTGAAAAACTGTTTTTT
>-|TRBJ2-7|-|TRBV4-1
CASSPPGTPPYEQYF
TGCGCCAGCAGCCCTCCGGGGACACCACCCTACGAGCAGTACTTC
>-|TRBJ1-2|few|TRBV2
CASSTDSNYGYTF
TGTGCCAGCAGTACAGACAGTAACTATGGCTACACCTTC
>-|TRBJ1-2|-|TRBV11-2
CASSLLGAGGYGYTF
TGTGCCAGCAGCCTTCTAGGGGCTGGAGGGTATGGCTACACCTTC
>-|TRBJ2-5|-|TRBV7-3
CASSLMGAGLGETQYF
TGTGCCAGCAGCTTAATGGGCGCAGGGTTGGGGGAGACCCAGTACTTC
>TRBD1|TRBJ1-1|-|TRBV5-4
CASSLGGQAMNTEAFF
TGTGCCAGCAGCTTGGGGGGACAGGCCATGAACACTGAAGCTTTCTTT
>TRBD1|TRBJ2-4|-|TRBV7-9
CASSLITGESNIQYF
TGTGCCAGCAGCTTAATCACAGGGGAGTCCAACATTCAGTACTTC
>-|TRBJ2-1|-|TRBV1
CTSSHAAGTYNEQFF
TGCACCAGCAGCCATGCTGCCGGGACTTACAATGAGCAGTTCTTC
>TRBD2|TRBJ2-7|-|TRBV29-1
CSVEDRTSGGLGEQYF
TGCAGCGTTGAAGATAGGACTAGCGGGGGTTTGGGCGAGCAGTACTTC
>TRBD2|TRBJ2-3|-|TRBV4-3
CASSQERGGFDTQYF
TGCGCCAGCAGCCAAGAGCGGGGGGGCTTTGATACGCAGTATTTT
>TRBD1|TRBJ2-7|-|TRBV6-1
CASSLGGTGGGEQYF
TGTGCCAGCAGCCTCGGGGGGACAGGGGGCGGGGAGCAGTACTTC
>-|TRBJ1-1|-|TRBV7-2
CASSSWGVNTEAFF
TGTGCCAGCAGCTCCTGGGGGGTGAACACTGAAGCTTTCTTT
>-|TRBJ2-1|once|TRBV20-1
CSATTGGRLFF
TGCAGTGCAACAACCGGCGGTAGGTTGTTCTTC
>TRBD1|TRBJ2-2|-|TRBV5-4
CASSSGTVSNTGELFF
TGTGCCAGCAGCTCCGGGACAGTCTCGAACACCGGGGAGCTGTTTTTT
>TRBD1|TRBJ2-5|once|TRBV7-2
CASSLGGTGGGETQYF
TGTGCCAGCAGCTTAGGAGGGACAGGGGGCGGAGAGACCCAGTACTTC
>TRBD1|TRBJ1-5|-|TRBV6-1
CASSEMAGGINQPQHF
TGTGCCAGCAGTGAAATGGCAGGGGGGATAAATCAGCCCCAGCATTTT
>-|TRBJ2-5|-|TRBV4-2
CASSQGQNQETQYF
TGTGCCAGCAGCCAAGGGCAGAACCAAGAGACCCAGTACTTC
>-|TRBJ1-3|once|TRBV20-1
CSRVSGNTIYF
TGCAGCCGGGTCTCTGGAAACACCATATATTTT
>-|TRBJ2-7|-|TRBV15
CATSRVFDRRPYEQYF
TGTGCCACCAGCAGAGTTTTTGACAGGCGTCCCTACGAGCAGTACTTC
>TRBD2|TRBJ2-2|-|TRBV4-1
CASSQPLAGGLAGELFF
TGCGCCAGCAGCCAACCACTCGCGGGGGGGTTGGCCGGGGAGCTGTTTTTT
>-|TRBJ2-1|-|TRBV5-1
CASSGSGAYNEQFF
TGCGCCAGCAGCGGTAGCGGCGCCTACAATGAGCAGTTCTTC